This T cell receptor beta chain originates from a study of identical twins. The CDR3 length is 14 residues. Germline CDR1 KGHDR, CDR2 SFDVKD. Losses at the gene ends were 9 bases for V and 3 bases for J; bases not matched to a gene: 5. A note on this clonotype: As yet, its antigen is unknown.

TCRdb re-called the 5' RACE reads with MiXCR, one entry per CDR3 protein. The data contain roughly 260,000 distinct CDR3 sequences, about 14% of them singletons. Everyone who donated was a healthy Caucasian. Findings and limits, study-wide: Less excess twin sharing appeared in beta out-of-frame sequences. Low generation-probability sequences were in excess among twin-shared out-of-frame alpha sequences.

J is TRBJ2-1 and V is TRBV24-1; TRBD2 aligns across 9 bases. Sequencing input: memory (CD45RO+) T cells sorted from blood. The receptor was derived from a woman aged 18 to 35 in good health. The CDR3 here is CATPGTSFYNEQFF. CDR3 nucleotide sequence: TGTGCCACCCCTGGGACTAGCTTCTACAATGAGCAGTTCTTC.